Following are 3 T cell receptor beta chains from one sample sequenced in a study of cytomegalovirus exposure and HLA in healthy donors. With 60 Vbeta and 13 Jbeta primers, the PCR was carried out. Generated by immunoSEQ multiplex PCR, the TCRdb table keeps only in-frame clones and is missing some. Among 150,000 to 200,000 clones listed, approximately 82% were seen once. The sequencing sample was made of PBMCs. These receptors were taken from a woman younger than 30 in good health and CMV-seronegative.

CDR3 sequence reads: CASRLGGSGNTIYF. In nucleotides, the CDR3 is TGTGCCAGCAGACTCGGAGGCTCTGGAAACACCATATATTTT. The rearrangement links TRBV27 to TRBJ1-3; D is uncertain. The CDR3 runs 14 residues. Germline V lookup: CDR1 MNHEY, CDR2 SMNVEV (reference sequence). The ends were cut back, 6 bases at V and 0 bases at J, with 9 bases in the middle.

The chain joins TRBV5-1 to TRBJ1-4; D is undetermined. There are 13 residues in the CDR3. CDR1 SGHRS and CDR2 YFSETQ come from the germline V gene. Trimming shortened V by 0 bases and J by 8 bases, and 8 bases separated the two germline ends. The CDR3 DNA reads TGCGCCAGCAGCTTGGGTAGGAGGGAAAAACTGTTTTTT. Residues: CASSLGRREKLFF.

The V call is TRBV7-9, the J call TRBJ1-5; possibly TRBD1 for D (6 bases). Germline CDR1 SEHNR, CDR2 FQNEAQ (reference sequence). With 5 bases removed from V and 7 bases from J, the gap between germline ends came to 15 bases. There are 14 residues in the CDR3. In DNA, the CDR3 is TGTGCCAGCAGCGTAATACAGGGAGCGCAGCCCCAGCATTTT. This translates into CASSVIQGAQPQHF. Supplemented by reference TRBV7-9 and TRBJ1-5, the full variable domain reads DTGVSQNPRHKITKRGQNVTFRCDPISEHNRLYWYRQTLGQGPEFLTYFQNEAQLEKSRLLSDRFSAERPKGSFSTLEIQRTEQGDSAMYLCASSVIQGAQPQHFGDGTRLSIL.